Below, 32 T cell receptor beta chains from the same sample are listed, as sequenced in a study of somatic mutations in cytotoxic T cells in rheumatoid arthritis. Some clones are missing from TCRdb's copy, which holds only in-frame ones; the method was immunoSEQ multiplex PCR. The sample has approximately 23,000 clones; 65% to 85% are singletons. What was sequenced was CD8+ T cells sorted from blood. The receptor set was obtained from an adult with rheumatoid arthritis.

The gene calls are TRBV4-2 and TRBJ2-5; D not certain. Trimming removed 2 bases from V and 3 bases from J, with 13 bases in between. There are 15 residues in the CDR3. Germline-derived CDR1 and CDR2 are LGHNA and YNFKEQ. The DNA for the CDR3 is TGTGCCAGCAGCCAAACCCAGGCCGGTAAAGAGACCCAGTACTTC. Translation: CASSQTQAGKETQYF.

The chain joins TRBV4-3 to TRBJ1-2; D might be TRBD1 (6 bases). V lost 0 bases and J 2 bases, leaving 13 bases between the germline ends. The CDR3 is 16 residues long. Germline V lookup: CDR1 LGHNA, CDR2 YSLEER. CDR3 protein: CASSQDPRTANYGYTF. Here the CDR3 DNA reads TGCGCCAGCAGCCAAGATCCCCGGACAGCCAACTATGGCTACACCTTC.

This chain joins TRBV5-6 and TRBJ1-5; 10 bases line up with TRBD1. The CDR3 is made up of 14 amino acids. J lost 5 bases, V lost 4 bases, and 3 bases had no gene match. Germline V lookup: CDR1 SGHDT, CDR2 YYEEEE. CDR3 amino acids: CASSPGTGDQPQHF. In DNA form, the CDR3 reads TGTGCCAGCAGCCCCGGGACAGGGGATCAGCCCCAGCATTTT.

The V gene is TRBV6-5, the J gene TRBJ2-2; the D gene is possibly TRBD1 (5 bases). Germline CDR1 and CDR2: MNHEY and SVGAGI. The CDR3 consists of 15 residues. Trimming shortened V by 6 bases and J by 1 base, and 12 bases separated the two germline ends. CDR3 nucleotides: TGTGCCAGCAGCTACGACAGAAGGAACACCGGGGAGCTGTTTTTT. Amino acid sequence: CASSYDRRNTGELFF.

The V and J genes are TRBV9 and TRBJ2-7; TRBD1 or TRBD2 may be the D gene (5 bases each). The CDR3 sequence is 13 residues long. CDR1 SGDLS and CDR2 YYNGEE come from the germline V gene. V was trimmed by 0 bases and J by 5 bases, leaving 9 bases between them. CDR3 sequence reads: CASSVVGDDEQYF. The CDR3 nucleotides are TGTGCCAGCAGCGTAGTTGGGGACGACGAGCAGTACTTC.

The chain links TRBV27 to TRBJ1-1; D possibly corresponds to TRBD1 (5 bases). Looked up from germline, CDR1 is MNHEY and CDR2 is SMNVEV (reference sequence). V was cut by 6 bases and J by 4 bases, with 15 bases left in between. This CDR3 comprises 14 residues. This CDR3 is CASRIAGGSTEAFF. The DNA of the CDR3 is TGTGCCAGCAGAATTGCCGGGGGATCCACTGAAGCTTTCTTT.

This chain links TRBV25-1 with TRBJ2-5; D is possibly TRBD1 (6 bases). Germline V gene lookup returns CDR1 MGHDK and CDR2 SYGVNS. The CDR3 is 13 residues long. V was pared by 5 bases and J by 3 bases, with 10 bases between. The DNA for the CDR3 is TGTGCCAGCAGTTTTCCAGGGGAAGAGACCCAGTACTTC. Translated, it gives CASSFPGEETQYF.

The chain recombines TRBV29-1 with TRBJ2-1; 7 nucleotides align to TRBD2. V shed 4 bases and J 3 bases; nucleotides not matched to a gene: 6. The germline V gene encodes CDR1 SQVTM and CDR2 ANQGSEA. The CDR3 contains 14 residues. The CDR3, as DNA: TGCAGCGTTGTTTACGGGGAGGGCTACAATGAGCAGTTCTTC. Translated: CSVVYGEGYNEQFF.

This chain joins TRBV9 and TRBJ2-7; D call uncertain. The germline CDR1 and CDR2 sequences are SGDLS and YYNGEE. The germline V and J ends were trimmed by 3 bases and 0 bases, with 4 bases remaining between them. This CDR3 is built from 12 residues. For the CDR3, the DNA is TGTGCCAGCAGCGGGGACTCCTACGAGCAGTACTTC. Its translation is CASSGDSYEQYF.

In this sample, this clone turned up a few times. V and J are TRBV4-1 and TRBJ2-5, with 7 bases matching TRBD2. V lost 1 base and J lost 2; bases outside the gene matches: 1. The CDR3 sequence is 14 residues long. CDR1 and CDR2 (germline): MGHRA, YSYEKL. The CDR3 reads CASSQGLAQETQYF. CDR3 DNA: TGCGCCAGCAGCCAAGGACTAGCACAAGAGACCCAGTACTTC.

In this sample, this clone turned up a few times. The rearrangement joins TRBV27 to TRBJ2-1, with 9 bases fitting TRBD2. Germline lookup yields CDR1 MNHEY and CDR2 SMNVEV (reference sequence). Germline trimming cut 4 bases from V and 12 bases from J; bases unmatched to any gene: 19. This CDR3 has 17 amino acids. In nucleotides, the CDR3 is TGTGCCAGCAGTTCAATCCCTAGCGGGGCTGGGATAATTGGGCAGTTCTTC. Protein: CASSSIPSGAGIIGQFF.

The chain couples TRBV4-3 to TRBJ1-1; tentative D call: TRBD1 (5 bases). This CDR3 has 15 residues. Germline V gene sequence: CDR1 LGHNA, CDR2 YSLEER. V lost 6 bases to trimming and J lost 3 bases, with 17 bases between them. CDR3 DNA sequence: TGCGCCAGCAGGAAGCGACAGTGGGAGGACACTGAAGCTTTCTTT. Amino acids: CASRKRQWEDTEAFF.

This chain links TRBV5-6 with TRBJ2-1; D is unclear. The CDR3 has 15 residues. From germline, CDR1 is SGHDT and CDR2 YYEEEE. Trimming removed 2 bases at V and 2 bases at J, with 11 bases between. CDR3 in amino acids: CASSFSPRTYNEQFF. CDR3 sequence (DNA): TGTGCCAGCAGCTTTTCGCCCCGCACCTACAATGAGCAGTTCTTC.

As concerns this clone: The sample contains more than one DNA sequence encoding this CDR3. This chain connects TRBV2 to TRBJ2-7; D possibly corresponds to TRBD1 (5 bases). Looked up from germline, CDR1 is SNHLY and CDR2 is FYNNEI. The CDR3 is 15 residues long. V lost 6 bases and J lost 0, with 15 bases in between. The CDR3 here is CASSAGRRSSYEQYF. CDR3 nucleotide sequence: TGTGCCAGCAGCGCAGGGCGTCGTAGCTCCTACGAGCAGTACTTC. The entire variable domain, with the rest obtained from reference TRBV2 and TRBJ2-7, is as follows: EPEVTQTPSHQVTQMGQEVILRCVPISNHLYFYWYRQILGQKVEFLVSFYNNEISEKSEIFDDQFSVERPDGSNFTLKIRSTKLEDSAMYFCASSAGRRSSYEQYFGPGTRLTVT.

The rearrangement joins TRBV4-1 to TRBJ2-5; 7 nucleotides align to TRBD1. Trimming cost V 4 bases and J 5 bases; bases outside gene matches: 4. The CDR3 covers 13 residues. Germline V CDR1 and CDR2: MGHRA, YSYEKL. Written as DNA, the CDR3 is TGCGCCAGCAGCCGAACAGGGGAGGAGACCCAGTACTTC. It is translated as CASSRTGEETQYF.

The gene calls are TRBV4-2 and TRBJ1-5; 7 bases align to TRBD1. The V segment lost 8 bases and the J segment 4 bases; nucleotides outside the gene matches: 8. The germline V gene encodes CDR1 LGHNA and CDR2 YNFKEQ. The CDR3 contains 14 residues. The CDR3 protein is CASSPTGLNQPQHF. CDR3 sequence (DNA): TGTGCCAGCTCCCCGACAGGGCTAAATCAGCCCCAGCATTTT.

This clone was seen only a few times. J is TRBJ2-5 and V is TRBV5-6, with D perhaps TRBD1 or TRBD2 (6 bases each). Germline CDR1 reads SGHDT; CDR2 reads YYEEEE. V dropped 4 bases and J dropped 2 bases, with 18 bases sitting between them. The CDR3 covers 16 residues. CDR3 loop: CASSRPLGGRQETQYF. The CDR3 DNA is TGTGCCAGCAGCCGACCCCTGGGGGGCAGGCAAGAGACCCAGTACTTC.

The rearrangement links TRBV4-3 to TRBJ2-7, with D possibly matching TRBD1 (8 bases). The CDR3 is made up of 16 amino acids. V lost 3 bases, J lost 5 bases, and 20 bases lay in between. CDR1 is LGHNA, CDR2 YSLEER, per germline. The CDR3 nucleotides read TGCGCCAGCAGCCACGAGCGGGGACAGGAACGGCACGAGCAGTACTTC. Its protein product is CASSHERGQERHEQYF.

V usage is TRBV6-5 and J usage is TRBJ2-1, with D perhaps matching TRBD1 (6 bases). This CDR3 has 15 residues. V was trimmed by 2 bases and J by 7 bases, leaving 15 bases between them. Germline V gene data show CDR1 as MNHEY and CDR2 as SVGAGI. CDR3 in DNA: TGTGCCAGCAGTTACGCCGTGACAGGAAGAAATGAGCAGTTCTTC. Its translation is CASSYAVTGRNEQFF.

In this sample, this clone turned up once. This chain links TRBV7-9 with TRBJ2-2; perhaps TRBD1 as D (7 bases). CDR3 length: 17 residues. Germline-derived CDR1 and CDR2 are SEHNR and FQNEAQ (reference sequence). Trimming left V 4 bases short and J 1 base short, with 16 bases between. Here the CDR3 reads CASSSYGTAGNTGELFF. CDR3 nucleotide sequence: TGTGCCAGCAGCTCATACGGGACAGCGGGGAACACCGGGGAGCTGTTTTTT.

The chain links TRBV7-6 to TRBJ1-1; D uncertain. Looked up from germline, CDR1 is SGHVS and CDR2 is FNYEAQ. CDR3 length: 13 amino acids. The V and J ends lost 0 bases and 5 bases respectively, with 7 bases between them. CDR3 sequence (DNA): TGTGCCAGCAGCTTAGCTGGGTTGACTGAAGCTTTCTTT. Protein product: CASSLAGLTEAFF.

The CDR3 coding sequence is TGTGCCAGCAGTGACAGACAGGGAGGCGGCTATGGCTACACCTTC. Its protein product is CASSDRQGGGYGYTF. The chain employs TRBV6-4 and TRBJ1-2; 7 bases match TRBD1. CDR1 and CDR2 from the germline V gene are MRHNA and SNTAGT. The CDR3 has 15 residues. Trimming at V came to 2 bases and at J to 4 bases, leaving 7 bases not matched to a gene.

The table lists this clone with a count of one. The CDR3 loop is CASSQYRDGDQPQHF. The DNA of the CDR3 is TGTGCCAGCAGCCAATACCGGGACGGTGATCAGCCCCAGCATTTT. The rearrangement links TRBV4-2 to TRBJ1-5; perhaps TRBD1 as D (5 bases). CDR3 length: 15 residues. The V end lost 2 bases, the J end lost 5 bases, and 13 bases lay between the germline ends. The germline V gene encodes CDR1 LGHNA and CDR2 YNFKEQ.

The V and J genes are TRBV6-5 and TRBJ1-4; D might be TRBD1 (5 bases). This CDR3 is built from 16 residues. V was shortened by 0 bases and J by 5 bases, with 13 bases between the two germline ends. Per the germline V gene, CDR1 is MNHEY and CDR2 is SVGAGI. CDR3 amino acids: CASSYSFRGGNEKLFF. The CDR3 nucleotides read TGTGCCAGCAGTTACTCGTTTAGGGGTGGGAATGAAAAACTGTTTTTT.

The chain recombines TRBV6-9 with TRBJ2-7, with D unresolved. CDR1 MNHGY and CDR2 SVAAGI come from the germline V gene. The CDR3 is made up of 14 amino acids. V was trimmed by 6 bases and J by 2 bases, leaving 14 bases between them. CDR3 sequence reads: CASRGNRGPYEQYF. Here the CDR3 DNA reads TGTGCCAGCAGGGGAAACAGAGGACCCTACGAGCAGTACTTC.

This sequence joins TRBV9 and TRBJ1-2; 10 bases line up with TRBD1. Germline CDR1 SGDLS, CDR2 YYNGEE. Germline trimming cut 0 bases from V and 4 bases from J; bases unmatched to any gene: 6. The CDR3 has 16 residues. CDR3 loop: CASSVGGTGVGYGYTF. The CDR3 coding sequence is TGTGCCAGCAGCGTAGGTGGGACAGGGGTTGGCTATGGCTACACCTTC.

The chain carries TRBV7-3 and TRBJ2-7; no definite D call. V dropped 6 bases and J dropped 2 bases, with 14 bases sitting between them. CDR3 size: 14 residues. Germline-derived CDR1 and CDR2 are SGHTA and FQGTGA. CDR3 residues: CASSLNLGAYEQYF. The CDR3 DNA reads as TGTGCCAGCAGTTTGAACCTTGGGGCCTACGAGCAGTACTTC.

The chain has TRBV18 and TRBJ1-6; TRBD1 aligns across 9 bases. Germline lookup yields CDR1 KGHSH and CDR2 LQKENI. The CDR3 spans 14 residues. After removal of 3 bases from V and 7 bases from J, the junction contained 1 base not matched to a gene. The DNA of the CDR3 is TGTGCCAGCTCACCCGACAGGGGGAATTCACCCCTCCACTTT. Protein product: CASSPDRGNSPLHF.

This chain links TRBV18 with TRBJ2-7, with 8 bases identical to TRBD1. CDR1 is KGHSH and CDR2 is LQKENI in the germline V gene. J gave up 2 bases and V 0 bases, and 6 bases lay outside the gene matches. The CDR3 totals 16 residues. The CDR3 spells CASSPPSGGKAYEQYF. The CDR3 nucleotides read TGTGCCAGCTCACCACCCTCAGGGGGCAAAGCCTACGAGCAGTACTTC.

V usage is TRBV2 and J usage is TRBJ1-5; 9 bases line up with TRBD1. The ends lost 8 bases at V and 7 bases at J; junction bases unmatched: 6. The CDR3 is 13 amino acids. Germline V CDR1 and CDR2: SNHLY, FYNNEI. CDR3 bases: TGTGCCAGCGGGACAGGGTGGTCGCAGCCCCAGCATTTT. It yields the protein CASGTGWSQPQHF.

The gene calls are TRBV7-2 and TRBJ1-2, with a possible D match to TRBD1 (6 bases). The germline V gene has CDR1 SGHTA and CDR2 FQGNSA. V was cut by 4 bases and J by 4 bases, with 22 bases left in between. The CDR3 sequence is 17 residues long. CDR3: CASSSRDTDLLIYGYTF. Written as DNA, the CDR3 is TGTGCCAGCAGCTCCCGGGACACGGACTTACTAATCTATGGCTACACCTTC.

The J gene is TRBJ2-1, the V gene TRBV21-1; TRBD2, as called in the table, went unchecked against the DNA. TRBV21-1 is a listed pseudogene. The CDR3 totals 12 residues. The CDR3 loop reads CASSSEKNEQFF. The CDR3 DNA reads TGTGCCAGCAGCTCCGAGAAAAATGAGCAGTTCTTC.